This entry concerns a single T cell receptor (beta chain). This entry is derived from a study of CD8+ T cells in alopecia areata. Treatment denoted: oral pan-JAK inhibitor, 5-10 mg twice daily. The CDR3 is made up of 15 amino acids. V lost 5 bases and J 0 bases, leaving 12 bases between the germline ends. In germline, CDR1 is SGDLS, CDR2 YYNGEE. Extracted RNA was reverse transcribed into cDNA, the sequencing template. Only in-frame clones appear in the TCRdb table, and some are missing; sequencing was by immunoSEQ multiplex PCR. This table holds 95,000 to 150,000 clones, 61% found once. The sequence derives from a human donor with alopecia areata. The source material was CD4+ T cells sorted from blood, sampled at week 4, from a patient treated with tofacitinib. The V gene is TRBV9, the J gene TRBJ1-3; D unclear. The CDR3 loop reads CASSPLPNSGNTIYF. The CDR3 DNA follows: TGTGCCAGCAGTCCTCTCCCAAACTCTGGAAACACCATATATTTT.